This T cell receptor beta chain was sequenced in a study of beta chain features in type 1 diabetes. Study-wide results and caveats: The study found fewer insertions and more deletions at VDJ junctions in type 1 diabetes patients.

At least ten counts were recorded for this clone. Its target is not known. A heparinised blood draw that averaged around 100 mL was obtained once from each donor. A CD45RO/CCR7/CD25/CD127/CD95/CD27 panel sorted naive, central memory, regulatory and stem cell-like memory CD4+ cells. Reverse transcribing all isolated RNA meant expressed TCRB transcripts were sequenced. Some 3.6 million reads on average were seen across naive, central memory and regulatory T cell samples. TCRdb keeps only in-frame clones here, not all; method: immunoSEQ multiplex PCR. The top ten hold approximately 0.99% of the sample, which has about 290,000 clones, 8% seen once. Source material: central memory CD4+ T cells from blood. The receptor comes from a young woman in good health.

The CDR3 coding sequence is TGTGCCAGCAGTTACAGGGGGAGTAGGGATGAGCAGTTCTTC. Translating it yields CASSYRGSRDEQFF. The gene calls are TRBV27 and TRBJ2-1; 8 positions match TRBD1. CDR1 is MNHEY and CDR2 is SMNVEV in the germline V gene (reference sequence). J lost 8 bases, V lost 4 bases, and 7 bases had no gene match. This CDR3 region has 14 residues.